This T cell receptor (beta chain) emerged from a study of response to subunit inactivated influenza vaccine (dated by TCRdb to about 2018). Notes on the research overall: To follow how T cells responded to a trivalent subunit inactivated influenza vaccine, the researchers relied on deep quantitative profiling of the T cell receptor repertoire. Findings and caveats that apply to the study as a whole: According to the authors, only a limited number of new T cells may be recruited by each seasonal influenza vaccination.

CDR1 and CDR2 (MNHEY, SVGEGT) derive from the germline V gene. Cut back by 7 bases and 3 bases, the V and J ends lie 16 bases apart. The CDR3 holds 15 amino acids from the cysteine to the phenylalanine. Only the CDR3 DNA is retained, 45 bases long and in frame from the first base. The method behind the library was RT-PCR. The reads were generated on an Illumina HiSeq 2500. The public reads were run again by TCRdb, first through fastp at Q25 and then through MiXCR, and only productive beta chains were kept. Identical CDR3 proteins give one entry, which carries the most common genes and DNA. Counted in this sample were approximately 520,000 distinct CDR3 sequences; around 25% of them appeared once. Approximately 1.9% of the sample is held by the ten biggest clonotypes. This clonotype was seen a handful of times. The specificity of this receptor is unknown. No base-level quality is on record; no much larger clone is a single base apart.

The specimen comprised CD4+ T cells sorted from PBMCs, sampled roughly 5 days after vaccination. This chain joins TRBV6-2 or TRBV6-3 to TRBJ1-5; the D gene is unclear. The clonotype was recovered from a man aged 45-65 years who received an inactivated influenza vaccine. Donor details come from another sample of the same person, matched by shared clones. The DNA sequence is given as TGTGCCAGCACCCACGGCAGCACTCTCAATCAGCCCCAGCATTTT. Translated, this is CASTHGSTLNQPQHF.